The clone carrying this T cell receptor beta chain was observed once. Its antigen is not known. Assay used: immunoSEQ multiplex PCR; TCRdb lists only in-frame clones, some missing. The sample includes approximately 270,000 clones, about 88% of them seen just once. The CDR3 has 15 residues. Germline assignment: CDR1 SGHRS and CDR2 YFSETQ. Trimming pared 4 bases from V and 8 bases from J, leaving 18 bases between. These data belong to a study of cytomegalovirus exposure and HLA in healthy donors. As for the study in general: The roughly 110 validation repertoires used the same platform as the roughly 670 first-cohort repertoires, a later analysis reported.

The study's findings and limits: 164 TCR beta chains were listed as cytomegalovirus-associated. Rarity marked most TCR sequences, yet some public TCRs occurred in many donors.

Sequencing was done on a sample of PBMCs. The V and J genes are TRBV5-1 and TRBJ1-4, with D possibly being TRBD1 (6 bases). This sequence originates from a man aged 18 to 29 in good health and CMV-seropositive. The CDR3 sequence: CASSPQFGGGEKLFF. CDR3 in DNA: TGCGCCAGCAGCCCCCAATTCGGGGGCGGGGAAAAACTGTTTTTT.